This passage covers 31 T cell receptor beta chains from one sample sequenced in a study of T-cell reconstitution after alpha-beta-depleted transplantation in children. A TCRbeta library incorporating unique molecular identifiers was prepared. TCRdb re-analysed the PCR reads in MiXCR, keeping a single row per CDR3 protein. The table shows 640,000 or so distinct CDR3 sequences, with over 15% occurring only once. The sequencing used PBMCs from the stem cell graft donor, collected from the stem cell graft. Receptors were obtained from a human donor who donated a stem cell graft to a child with acute myeloid leukemia.

In its sample, this clonotype was seen many times. This rearrangement joins TRBV4-3 to TRBJ2-1; D is undetermined. Germline values: CDR1 LGHNA, CDR2 YSLEER. CDR3 length: 13 residues. V was cut by 0 bases and J by 5 bases, with 5 bases left in between. The CDR3 sequence: CASSQDRNNEQFF. The CDR3, as DNA: TGCGCCAGCAGCCAAGATCGCAACAATGAGCAGTTCTTC.

This clonotype came up many times. The gene calls are TRBV29-1 and TRBJ2-7, with 8 bases matching TRBD2. This CDR3 has 15 residues. Germline lookup yields CDR1 SQVTM and CDR2 ANQGSEA. The trim removed 2 bases at V and 3 bases at J, leaving 9 bases unmatched. CDR3 loop: CSVEFSGGSHYEQYF. CDR3 nucleotides: TGCAGCGTTGAATTTTCGGGAGGGAGTCACTACGAGCAGTACTTC.

By sample fraction, this clonotype is medium-sized. The CDR3 DNA follows: TGTGCCAGCAGCGTAGTTGGGTACGACAATGAGCAGTTCTTC. This encodes CASSVVGYDNEQFF. V is TRBV9 and J is TRBJ2-1; D remains unclear. V was trimmed by 0 bases and J by 5 bases, leaving 9 bases between them. The CDR3 has 14 residues. Germline lookup yields CDR1 SGDLS and CDR2 YYNGEE. The full variable domain, completed using reference TRBV9 and TRBJ2-1, is DSGVTQTPKHLITATGQRVTLRCSPRSGDLSVYWYQQSLDQGLQFLIQYYNGEERAKGNILERFSAQQFPDLHSELNLSSLELGDSALYFCASSVVGYDNEQFFGPGTRLTVL.

The chain has TRBV7-7 and TRBJ2-5, with 7 bases matching TRBD1. CDR3 size: 13 residues. Trimming cost V 8 bases and J 0 bases; bases outside gene matches: 3. Looked up from germline, CDR1 is SSHAT and CDR2 is FNYEAQ (reference sequence). The CDR3 DNA sequence: TGTGCCAGCGGACAGGAGTACCAAGAGACCCAGTACTTC. Translating it yields CASGQEYQETQYF.

This clonotype was seen many times. The chain employs TRBV29-1 and TRBJ2-6, with 8 bases matching TRBD1. Germline V gene data show CDR1 as SQVTM and CDR2 as ANQGSEA. V was pared by 3 bases and J by 2 bases, with 3 bases of the junction left unmatched. This CDR3 region has 15 residues. The CDR3: CSVDSQGAGANVLTF. In nucleotides, the CDR3 is TGCAGCGTTGATTCACAGGGGGCTGGGGCCAACGTCCTGACTTTC.

This clonotype was counted between two and nine times. The chain has TRBV11-2 and TRBJ1-5; 8 bases match TRBD1. Germline V gene lookup returns CDR1 SGHAT and CDR2 FQNNGV. With 5 bases clipped from V and 3 bases from J, the junction kept 6 bases outside the gene matches. CDR3 length: 15 amino acids. In DNA, the CDR3 is TGTGCCAGCAGCCATTCGACAGGGGACAATCAGCCCCAGCATTTT. Protein: CASSHSTGDNQPQHF. Using reference TRBV11-2 and TRBJ1-5 for the parts outside the CDR3, the full variable domain is EAGVAQSPRYKIIEKRQSVAFWCNPISGHATLYWYQQILGQGPKLLIQFQNNGVVDDSQLPKDRFSAERLKGVDSTLKIQPAKLEDSAVYLCASSHSTGDNQPQHFGDGTRLSIL.

This clonotype showed up many times. The rearrangement links TRBV29-1 to TRBJ1-2; the D gene is possibly TRBD1 (6 bases). V dropped 7 bases and J dropped 6 bases, with 21 bases sitting between them. The germline CDR1 and CDR2 sequences are SQVTM and ANQGSEA. The CDR3 has 14 residues. The CDR3 region has the DNA TGCAGCGCAGGAGGGGGGATGGAGGTGGATGGCTACACCTTC. Its translation is CSAGGGMEVDGYTF.

Notes on this clonotype: Just one base apart from a much larger clone, this may be a read error. The V gene is TRBV30, the J gene TRBJ2-2; D is unresolved. The CDR3 has 12 residues. CDR1 GTSNPN and CDR2 SVGIG come from the germline V gene (reference sequence). Trimming cost V 7 bases and J 4 bases, with 10 bases left between them. The CDR3 region has the DNA TGTGCCTTCGACTTGACCACCGGGGAGCTGTTTTTT. This encodes CAFDLTTGELFF.

The rearrangement links TRBV12-3 or TRBV12-4 to TRBJ2-7, with 14 bases aligning to TRBD2. The V gene end was trimmed by 6 bases and the J gene end by 4 bases; junction bases not matched to a gene: 5. The CDR3 is 15 residues long. Here the CDR3 DNA reads TGTGCCAGCAGAAGGACTAGCGGGGGGCTTTACGAGCAGTACTTC. Protein product: CASRRTSGGLYEQYF.

The chain links TRBV27 to TRBJ1-4; TRBD1 matches 7 bases. The CDR3 extends over 15 amino acids. Germline V CDR1 and CDR2: MNHEY, SMNVEV (reference sequence). V was pared by 4 bases and J by 3 bases, with 5 bases of the junction left unmatched. The CDR3 bases are TGTGCCAGCAGTTCCACAGGGGAGGCTAATGAAAAACTGTTTTTT. Translation: CASSSTGEANEKLFF.

The chain combines TRBV5-1 with TRBJ2-3; D unclear. This CDR3 has 15 amino acids. Per germline, CDR1 SGHRS and CDR2 YFSETQ. Trimming took off 2 bases at V and 6 bases at J, with 16 bases between the two ends. CDR3 coding DNA: TGCGCCAGCAGCTTCCGCGGATCTCCGTCGGATACGCAGTATTTT. It translates to CASSFRGSPSDTQYF.

This clonotype was found many times. V is TRBV6-4 and J is TRBJ2-3; D not resolved. The CDR3 extends over 13 amino acids. The germline V and J ends were trimmed by 4 bases and 2 bases, with 7 bases remaining between them. The V gene's germline CDR1 is MRHNA and CDR2 SNTAGT. CDR3: CASSGGDTDTQYF. DNA for the CDR3: TGTGCCAGCAGTGGAGGAGACACAGATACGCAGTATTTT.

In its sample, this clonotype was seen once. A much larger clone is a single base away; this may be a read error. The chain is built from TRBV24-1 and TRBJ1-5, with TRBD1 matching 7 bases. The germline gives CDR1 KGHDR, CDR2 SFDVKD. CDR3 length: 15 residues. V shed 4 bases and J 2 bases; nucleotides not matched to a gene: 4. This CDR3 reads CATSEGDSGNQPQHF. The CDR3 coding sequence is TGTGCCACCAGTGAGGGGGACAGTGGCAATCAGCCCCAGCATTTT.

This clonotype was found many times. The CDR3 nucleotides are TGTGCCAGCAGTTACAGGAGAGACAGGGGGCGACAAGAGACCCAGTACTTC. Its translation: CASSYRRDRGRQETQYF. The chain carries TRBV6-5 and TRBJ2-5; 10 bases line up with TRBD1. The CDR3 loop spans 17 amino acids. Germline CDR1 reads MNHEY; CDR2 reads SVGAGI. V lost 2 bases, J lost 2 bases, and 8 bases stayed unmatched.

This clonotype has just a few counts. The chain is built from TRBV7-2 and TRBJ2-7; 13 bases match TRBD2. V lost 0 bases to trimming and J lost 2 bases; unmatched junction nucleotides: 1. Germline CDR1 SGHTA, CDR2 FQGNSA. This CDR3 contains 16 residues. The CDR3 nucleotides read TGTGCCAGCAGCTTAGCGGGACTAGCGGGGACCTACGAGCAGTACTTC. It translates to CASSLAGLAGTYEQYF.

The sample holds a few counts of this clonotype. V usage is TRBV20-1 and J usage is TRBJ2-4, with TRBD1 as a possible D gene (5 bases). The CDR3 totals 15 residues. The V gene lost 1 base and the J gene lost 0 bases, with 10 bases spanning the gap. CDR1 and CDR2 (germline): DFQATT, SNEGSKA (reference sequence). The chain's CDR3 is CSARAPGLAKNIQYF. Written as DNA, the CDR3 is TGCAGTGCTAGAGCCCCAGGGCTAGCCAAAAACATTCAGTACTTC.

This clonotype was seen repeatedly, ten times or more. J is TRBJ2-3 and V is TRBV20-1; D is ambiguous. The CDR3 covers 13 residues. Germline assignment: CDR1 DFQATT and CDR2 SNEGSKA (reference sequence). Trimming left V 4 bases short and J 0 bases short, with 8 bases between. As DNA, the CDR3 is TGCAGTGCTACCTCTACTAGCACAGATACGCAGTATTTT. Translation: CSATSTSTDTQYF.

This clonotype has ten or more counts. The chain employs TRBV4-3 and TRBJ2-7, with 9 bases that match TRBD1. V lost 2 bases to trimming and J lost 5 bases; unmatched junction nucleotides: 7. Looked up from germline, CDR1 is LGHNA and CDR2 is YSLEER. This CDR3 spans 15 amino acids. CDR3 in DNA: TGCGCCAGCAGCCAATTAACAGGGGGCTGGGACGAGCAGTACTTC. Protein sequence: CASSQLTGGWDEQYF.

This clonotype was seen at least ten times. The CDR3 here is CSALSYEQYF. CDR3 in DNA: TGCAGTGCCCTATCCTACGAGCAGTACTTC. The rearrangement joins TRBV20-1 to TRBJ2-7; no clear D gene. V was clipped by 6 bases and J by 1 base, with 4 bases between them. Germline V gives CDR1 DFQATT, CDR2 SNEGSKA (reference sequence). The CDR3 totals 10 residues.

V is TRBV7-2 and J is TRBJ2-2, with D possibly matching TRBD1 (5 bases). This CDR3 region has 16 residues. Germline loops: CDR1 SGHTA, CDR2 FQGNSA. V was cut by 6 bases and J by 0 bases, with 14 bases left in between. For the CDR3, the DNA is TGTGCCAGCAGGGGGCAAGCCCGAGCGAACACCGGGGAGCTGTTTTTT. It codes for CASRGQARANTGELFF.

The chain carries TRBV10-3 and TRBJ2-6; D gene uncertain. The CDR3 runs to 16 residues. CDR1 is ENHRY, CDR2 SYGVKD, per germline. With 0 bases removed from V and 2 bases from J, the gap between germline ends came to 8 bases. CDR3 region: CAISESEVPGANVLTF. CDR3 sequence (DNA): TGTGCCATCAGTGAGTCGGAAGTACCTGGGGCCAACGTCCTGACTTTC.

This sequence joins TRBV12-3 or TRBV12-4 and TRBJ1-2; weak D call: TRBD1 (5 bases). Deletions cut 3 bases from V and 13 bases from J, with 15 bases between. CDR3 length: 12 amino acids. The CDR3 spells CASSFDHRSCTF. As DNA, the CDR3 is TGTGCCAGCAGTTTTGACCACAGGTCCTGCACCTTC.

This clonotype was observed at least ten times. This rearrangement joins TRBV20-1 to TRBJ1-1; D remains ambiguous. Germline V gene data show CDR1 as DFQATT and CDR2 as SNEGSKA (reference sequence). CDR3 length: 8 amino acids. This CDR3 is CSVSEAFF. Written as DNA, the CDR3 is TGCAGCGTTTCTGAAGCTTTCTTT.

This chain links TRBV18 with TRBJ1-1; no clear D. The V gene's germline CDR1 is KGHSH and CDR2 LQKENI. The CDR3 extends over 16 amino acids. Trimming shortened V by 5 bases and J by 0 bases, and 16 bases separated the two germline ends. CDR3 nucleotides: TGTGCCAGCTCAGGAAGTCTGGCAGCCATGAACACTGAAGCTTTCTTT. This encodes CASSGSLAAMNTEAFF.

This chain uses TRBV5-6 with TRBJ2-1; D is perhaps TRBD2 (6 bases). CDR3 size: 15 residues. Germline values: CDR1 SGHDT, CDR2 YYEEEE. V gave up 6 bases and J gave up 4 bases, with 17 bases separating them. In DNA form, the CDR3 reads TGTGCCAGCACCTCGGGGCCTGGGGGGTACAATGAGCAGTTCTTC. Protein: CASTSGPGGYNEQFF. The complete variable domain, with remaining parts taken from reference TRBV5-6 and TRBJ2-1, reads DAGVTQSPTHLIKTRGQQVTLRCSPKSGHDTVSWYQQALGQGPQFIFQYYEEEERQRGNFPDRFSGHQFPNYSSELNVNALLLGDSALYLCASTSGPGGYNEQFFGPGTRLTVL.

CDR3 sequence reads: CASSVGRVNEKLFF. In DNA, the CDR3 is TGTGCCAGCAGTGTAGGGCGGGTTAATGAAAAACTGTTTTTT. The gene calls are TRBV6-1 and TRBJ1-4; D remains ambiguous. V was cut by 4 bases and J by 4 bases, with 10 bases left in between. The CDR3 extends over 14 amino acids. The germline gives CDR1 MNHNS, CDR2 SASEGT.

Only a few counts were recorded for this clonotype. The chain is built from TRBV28 and TRBJ1-2, with 7 bases identical to TRBD1. The junction had 12 bases not matched to a gene; V was cut back by 8 bases and J by 3 bases. This CDR3 has 15 amino acids. The germline V gene encodes CDR1 MDHEN and CDR2 SYDVKM. The CDR3 here is CASRLGGGGDYGYTF. The CDR3 nucleotides are TGTGCCAGCCGCCTTGGTGGAGGGGGCGACTATGGCTACACCTTC.

This clonotype showed up many times. The chain carries TRBV20-1 and TRBJ1-4, with 7 positions matching TRBD1. The V gene end was trimmed by 5 bases and the J gene end by 11 bases; junction bases not matched to a gene: 17. This CDR3 comprises 15 residues. Germline assignment: CDR1 DFQATT and CDR2 SNEGSKA (reference sequence). Here the CDR3 reads CSAPKVEQGFWKLFF. In DNA, the CDR3 is TGCAGTGCTCCTAAGGTGGAACAGGGGTTTTGGAAACTGTTTTTT.

This clonotype occurred a few times. The chain has TRBV20-1 and TRBJ2-5, with no clear D. CDR3 length equals 13 residues. Trimming cost V 3 bases and J 2 bases, with 10 bases left between them. Germline CDR1 reads DFQATT; CDR2 reads SNEGSKA (reference sequence). As DNA, the CDR3 is TGCAGTGCTAGTCGAGACAATCAAGAGACCCAGTACTTC. It translates to CSASRDNQETQYF.

The genes are TRBV30 and TRBJ2-1, with 8 bases identical to TRBD2. This CDR3 contains 12 residues. V shed 4 bases and J 12 bases; nucleotides not matched to a gene: 8. CDR1 GTSNPN and CDR2 SVGIG come from the germline V gene (reference sequence). The CDR3 here is CAWTAGGVVQFF. The CDR3 bases are TGTGCCTGGACCGCCGGGGGGGTAGTGCAGTTCTTC.

The rearrangement joins TRBV6-5 to TRBJ1-4; weak D call: TRBD1 (5 bases). Trimming stripped 2 bases from V and 6 bases from J, with 10 bases between. The CDR3 loop spans 14 amino acids. Germline CDR1 and CDR2: MNHEY and SVGAGI. The CDR3 here is CASSYGTWDEKLFF. For the CDR3, the DNA is TGTGCCAGCAGTTACGGGACGTGGGATGAAAAACTGTTTTTT.